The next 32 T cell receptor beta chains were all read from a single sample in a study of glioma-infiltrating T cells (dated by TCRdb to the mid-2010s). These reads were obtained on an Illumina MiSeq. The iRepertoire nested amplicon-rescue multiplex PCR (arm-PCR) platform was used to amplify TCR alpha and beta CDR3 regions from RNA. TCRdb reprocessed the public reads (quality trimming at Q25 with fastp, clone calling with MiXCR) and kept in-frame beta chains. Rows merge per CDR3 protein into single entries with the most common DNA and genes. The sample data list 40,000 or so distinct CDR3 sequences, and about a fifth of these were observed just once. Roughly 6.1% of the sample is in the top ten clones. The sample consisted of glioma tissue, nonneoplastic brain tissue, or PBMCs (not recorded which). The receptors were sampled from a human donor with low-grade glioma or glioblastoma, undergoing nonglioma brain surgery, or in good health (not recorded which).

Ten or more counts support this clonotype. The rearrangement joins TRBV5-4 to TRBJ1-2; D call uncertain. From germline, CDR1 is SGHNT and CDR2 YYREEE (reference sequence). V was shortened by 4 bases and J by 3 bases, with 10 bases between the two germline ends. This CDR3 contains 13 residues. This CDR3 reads CASSAAKDYGYTF. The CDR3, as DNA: TGTGCCAGCAGCGCGGCCAAAGACTATGGCTACACCTTC.

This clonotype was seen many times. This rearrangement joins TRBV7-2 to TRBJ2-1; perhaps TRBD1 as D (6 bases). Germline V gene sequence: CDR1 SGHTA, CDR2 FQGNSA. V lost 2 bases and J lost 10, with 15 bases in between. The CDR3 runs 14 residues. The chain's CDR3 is CASSLSQGLGEQFF. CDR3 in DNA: TGTGCCAGCAGCTTATCCCAGGGGCTGGGGGAGCAGTTCTTC.

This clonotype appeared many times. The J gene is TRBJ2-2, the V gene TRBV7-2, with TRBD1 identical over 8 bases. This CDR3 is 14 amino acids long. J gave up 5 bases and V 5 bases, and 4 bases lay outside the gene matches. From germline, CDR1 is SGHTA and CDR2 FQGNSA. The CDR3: CASSPWTGTGELFF. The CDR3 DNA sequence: TGTGCCAGCAGCCCCTGGACAGGGACCGGGGAGCTGTTTTTT. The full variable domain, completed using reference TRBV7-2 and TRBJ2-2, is GAGVSQSPSNKVTEKGKDVELRCDPISGHTALYWYRQSLGQGLEFLIYFQGNSAPDKSGLPSDRFSAERTGGSVSTLTIQRTQQEDSAVYLCASSPWTGTGELFFGEGSRLTVL.

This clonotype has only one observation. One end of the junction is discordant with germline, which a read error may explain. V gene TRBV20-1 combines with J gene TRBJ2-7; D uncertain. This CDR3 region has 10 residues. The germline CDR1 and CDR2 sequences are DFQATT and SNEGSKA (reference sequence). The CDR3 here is CSAPEYDQYF. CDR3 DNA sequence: TGCAGTGCTCCCGAGTACGACCAGTACTTC.

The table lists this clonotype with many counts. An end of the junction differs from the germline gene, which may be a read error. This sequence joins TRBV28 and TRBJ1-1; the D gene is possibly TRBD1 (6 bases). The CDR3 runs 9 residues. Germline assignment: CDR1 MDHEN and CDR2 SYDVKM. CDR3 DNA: TGTGCCAGCAGTAGTAACAGGGTTTTT. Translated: CASSSNRVF.

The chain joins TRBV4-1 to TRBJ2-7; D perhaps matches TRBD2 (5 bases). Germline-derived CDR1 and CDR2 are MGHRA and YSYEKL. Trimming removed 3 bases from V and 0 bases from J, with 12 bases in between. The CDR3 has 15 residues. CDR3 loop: CASSHKDSSSYEQYF. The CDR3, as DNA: TGCGCCAGCAGCCACAAGGACTCCAGCTCCTACGAGCAGTACTTC.

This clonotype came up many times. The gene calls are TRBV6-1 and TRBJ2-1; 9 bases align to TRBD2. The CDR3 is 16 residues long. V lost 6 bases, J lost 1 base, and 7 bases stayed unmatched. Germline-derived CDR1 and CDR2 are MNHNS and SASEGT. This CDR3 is CASSVTSGVSYNEQFF. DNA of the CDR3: TGTGCCAGCAGCGTGACTAGCGGAGTATCCTACAATGAGCAGTTCTTC.

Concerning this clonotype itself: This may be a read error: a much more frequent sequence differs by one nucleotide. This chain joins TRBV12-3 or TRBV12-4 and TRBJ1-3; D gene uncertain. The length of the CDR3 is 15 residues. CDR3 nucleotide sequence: TGTGCCAACAGTTTATTTGGGAGCTCTGGAAACACCATATATTTT. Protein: CANSLFGSSGNTIYF.

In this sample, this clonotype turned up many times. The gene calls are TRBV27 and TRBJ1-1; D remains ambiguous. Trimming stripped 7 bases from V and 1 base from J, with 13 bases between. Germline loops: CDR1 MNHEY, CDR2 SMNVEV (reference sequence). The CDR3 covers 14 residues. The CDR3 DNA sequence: TGTGCCAGCACCCTAGTAGGAGGGAACACTGAAGCTTTCTTT. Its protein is CASTLVGGNTEAFF.

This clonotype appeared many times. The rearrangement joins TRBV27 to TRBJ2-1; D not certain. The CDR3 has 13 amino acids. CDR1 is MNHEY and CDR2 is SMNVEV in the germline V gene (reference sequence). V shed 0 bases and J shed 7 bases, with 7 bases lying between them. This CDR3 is CASSLSPRNEQFF. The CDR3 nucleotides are TGTGCCAGCAGTTTATCTCCGCGAAATGAGCAGTTCTTC.

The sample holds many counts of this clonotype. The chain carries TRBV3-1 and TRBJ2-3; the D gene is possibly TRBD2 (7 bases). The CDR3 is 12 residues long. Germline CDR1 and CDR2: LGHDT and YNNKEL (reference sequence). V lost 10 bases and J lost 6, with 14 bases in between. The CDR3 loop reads CATRGGPDTQYF. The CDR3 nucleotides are TGTGCCACAAGGGGGGGCCCGGATACGCAGTATTTT.

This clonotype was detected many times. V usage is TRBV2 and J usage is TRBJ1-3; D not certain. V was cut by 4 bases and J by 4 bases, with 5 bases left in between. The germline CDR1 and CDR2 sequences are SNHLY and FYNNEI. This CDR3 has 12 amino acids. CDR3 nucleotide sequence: TGTGCCAGCAGTGGTGAGGGAAACACCATATATTTT. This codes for CASSGEGNTIYF.

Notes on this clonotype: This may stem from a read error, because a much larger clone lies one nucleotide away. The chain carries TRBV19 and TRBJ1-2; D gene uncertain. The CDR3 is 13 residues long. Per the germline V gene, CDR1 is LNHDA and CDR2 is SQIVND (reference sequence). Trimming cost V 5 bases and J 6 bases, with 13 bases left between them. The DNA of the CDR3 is TGTGCCAGTAGTGCGGATCTGTCGGATGGCTACACCTTC. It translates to CASSADLSDGYTF.

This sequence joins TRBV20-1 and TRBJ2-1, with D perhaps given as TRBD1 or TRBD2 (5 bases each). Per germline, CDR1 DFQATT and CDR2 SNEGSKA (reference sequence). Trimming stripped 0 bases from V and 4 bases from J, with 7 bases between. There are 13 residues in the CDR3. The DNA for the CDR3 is TGCAGTGCTAGAGATGGGGGATACAATGAGCAGTTCTTC. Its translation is CSARDGGYNEQFF.

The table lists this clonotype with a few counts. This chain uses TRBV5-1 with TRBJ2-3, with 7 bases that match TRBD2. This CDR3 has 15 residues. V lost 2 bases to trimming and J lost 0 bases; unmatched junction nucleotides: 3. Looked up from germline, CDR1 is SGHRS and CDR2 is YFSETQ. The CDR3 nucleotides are TGCGCCAGCAGCTTATCTAGCGGAAGCACAGATACGCAGTATTTT. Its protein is CASSLSSGSTDTQYF.

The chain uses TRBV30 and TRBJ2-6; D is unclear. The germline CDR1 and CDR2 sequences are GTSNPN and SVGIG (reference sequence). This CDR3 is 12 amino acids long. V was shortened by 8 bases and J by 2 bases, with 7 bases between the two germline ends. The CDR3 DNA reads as TGTGCCCAGGACGCTGGGGCCAACGTCCTGACTTTC. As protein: CAQDAGANVLTF.

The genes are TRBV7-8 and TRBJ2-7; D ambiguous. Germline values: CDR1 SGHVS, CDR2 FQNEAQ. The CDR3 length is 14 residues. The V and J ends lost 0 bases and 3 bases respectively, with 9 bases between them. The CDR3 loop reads CASSLAGTRYEQYV. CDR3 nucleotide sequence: TGTGCCAGCAGCTTAGCAGGAACACGCTACGAGCAGTACGTC.

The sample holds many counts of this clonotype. The CDR3 region is CASTDRATNEKLFF. For the CDR3, the DNA is TGTGCCAGCACCGACAGAGCAACTAATGAAAAACTGTTTTTT. The V gene is TRBV2, the J gene TRBJ1-4; possibly TRBD1 for D (5 bases). The CDR3 loop spans 14 amino acids. V was pared by 7 bases and J by 0 bases, with 9 bases between. CDR1 and CDR2 (germline): SNHLY, FYNNEI. The full variable domain, in which reference TRBV2 and TRBJ1-4 provide the parts outside the CDR3, is EPEVTQTPSHQVTQMGQEVILRCVPISNHLYFYWYRQILGQKVEFLVSFYNNEISEKSEIFDDQFSVERPDGSNFTLKIRSTKLEDSAMYFCASTDRATNEKLFFGSGTQLSVL.

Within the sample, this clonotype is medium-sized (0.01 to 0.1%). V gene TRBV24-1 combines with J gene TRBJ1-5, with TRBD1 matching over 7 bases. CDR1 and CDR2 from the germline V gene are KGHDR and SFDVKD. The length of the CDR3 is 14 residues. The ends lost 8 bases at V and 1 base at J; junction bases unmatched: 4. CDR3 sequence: CATMDRSSNQPQHF. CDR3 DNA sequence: TGTGCCACCATGGACAGGTCGAGCAATCAGCCCCAGCATTTT.

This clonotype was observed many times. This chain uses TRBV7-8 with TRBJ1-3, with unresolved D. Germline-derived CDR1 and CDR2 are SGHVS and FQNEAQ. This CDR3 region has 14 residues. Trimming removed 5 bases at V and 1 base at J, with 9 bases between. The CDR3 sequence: CASSIRESGNTIYF. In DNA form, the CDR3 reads TGTGCCAGCAGCATAAGGGAATCTGGAAACACCATATATTTT.

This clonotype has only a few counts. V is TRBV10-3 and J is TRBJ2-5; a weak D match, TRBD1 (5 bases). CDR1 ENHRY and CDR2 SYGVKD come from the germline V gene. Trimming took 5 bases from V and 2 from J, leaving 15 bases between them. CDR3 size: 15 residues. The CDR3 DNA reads TGTGCCATCAGTCTCACTGGGGCAGAGCAAGAGACCCAGTACTTC. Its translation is CAISLTGAEQETQYF.

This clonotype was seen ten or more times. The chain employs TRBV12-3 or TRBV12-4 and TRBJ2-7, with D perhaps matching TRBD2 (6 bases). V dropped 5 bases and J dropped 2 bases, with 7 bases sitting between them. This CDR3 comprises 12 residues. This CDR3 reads CASSPGAYEQYF. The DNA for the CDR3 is TGTGCCAGCAGTCCGGGGGCCTACGAGCAGTACTTC.

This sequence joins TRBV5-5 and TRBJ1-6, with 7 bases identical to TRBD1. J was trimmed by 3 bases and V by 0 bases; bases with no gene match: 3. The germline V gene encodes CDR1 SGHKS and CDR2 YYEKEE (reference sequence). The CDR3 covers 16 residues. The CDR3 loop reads CASSLDGTVYNSPLHF. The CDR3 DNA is TGTGCCAGCAGCTTGGATGGGACAGTCTATAATTCACCCCTCCACTTT. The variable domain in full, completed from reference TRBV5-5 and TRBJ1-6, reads DAGVTQSPTHLIKTRGQQVTLRCSPISGHKSVSWYQQVLGQGPQFIFQYYEKEERGRGNFPDRFSARQFPNYSSELNVNALLLGDSALYLCASSLDGTVYNSPLHFGNGTRLTVT.

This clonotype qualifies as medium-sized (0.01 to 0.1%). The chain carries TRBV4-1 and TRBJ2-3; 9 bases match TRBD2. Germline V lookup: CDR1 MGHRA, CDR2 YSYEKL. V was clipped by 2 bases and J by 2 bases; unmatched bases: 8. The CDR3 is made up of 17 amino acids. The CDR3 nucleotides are TGCGCCAGCAGCCAACCACTAGCGGGCCAGGTCACAGATACGCAGTATTTT. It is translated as CASSQPLAGQVTDTQYF.

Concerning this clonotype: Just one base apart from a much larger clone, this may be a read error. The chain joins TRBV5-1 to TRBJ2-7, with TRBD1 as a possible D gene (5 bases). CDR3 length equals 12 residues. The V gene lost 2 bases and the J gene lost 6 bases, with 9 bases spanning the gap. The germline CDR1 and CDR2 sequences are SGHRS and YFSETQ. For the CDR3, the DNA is TGCGCCAGCAGCTTCGAAGGGGTCGAGCAGTACTTC. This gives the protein CASSFEGVEQYF.

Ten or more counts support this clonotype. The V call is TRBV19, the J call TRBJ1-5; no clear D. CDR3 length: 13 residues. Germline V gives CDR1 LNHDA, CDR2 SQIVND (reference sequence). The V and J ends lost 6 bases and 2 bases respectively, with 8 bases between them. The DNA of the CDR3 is TGTGCCAGTAGCGGGGAGGGCAATCAGCCCCAGCATTTT. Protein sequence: CASSGEGNQPQHF.

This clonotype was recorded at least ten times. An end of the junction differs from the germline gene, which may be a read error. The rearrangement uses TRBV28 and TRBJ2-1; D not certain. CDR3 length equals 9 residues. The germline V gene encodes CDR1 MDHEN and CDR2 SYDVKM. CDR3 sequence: CASLGLVVF. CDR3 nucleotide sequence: TGTGCCAGCTTAGGGCTAGTGGTCTTC.

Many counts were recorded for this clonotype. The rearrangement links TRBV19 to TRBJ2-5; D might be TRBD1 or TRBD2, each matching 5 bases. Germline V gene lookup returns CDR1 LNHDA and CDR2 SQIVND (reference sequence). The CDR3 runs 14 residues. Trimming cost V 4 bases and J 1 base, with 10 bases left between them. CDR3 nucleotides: TGTGCCAGTAGTAAGGGACGAGGCCAAGAGACCCAGTACTTC. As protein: CASSKGRGQETQYF.

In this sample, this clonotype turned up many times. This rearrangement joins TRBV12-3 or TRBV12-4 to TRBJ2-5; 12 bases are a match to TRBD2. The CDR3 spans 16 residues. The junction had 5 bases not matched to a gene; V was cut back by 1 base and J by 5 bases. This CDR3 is CASSLGTSGAGETQYF. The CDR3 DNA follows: TGTGCCAGCAGTTTAGGGACTAGCGGGGCTGGGGAGACCCAGTACTTC.

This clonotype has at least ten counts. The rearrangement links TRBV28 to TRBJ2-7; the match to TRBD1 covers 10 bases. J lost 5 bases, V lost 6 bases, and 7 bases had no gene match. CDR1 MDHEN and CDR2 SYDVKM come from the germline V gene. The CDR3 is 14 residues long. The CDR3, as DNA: TGTGCCAGCAGCTCGGGACAGGGGAGACACGAGCAGTACTTC. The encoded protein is CASSSGQGRHEQYF.

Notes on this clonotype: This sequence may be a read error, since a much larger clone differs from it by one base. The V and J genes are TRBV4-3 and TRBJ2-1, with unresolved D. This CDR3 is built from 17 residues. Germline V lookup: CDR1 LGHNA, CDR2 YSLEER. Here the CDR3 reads CASRQVVEAFYYNEQFF. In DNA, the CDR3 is TGCGCCAGCAGACAAGTTGTCGAGGCTTTCTACTACAATGAGCAGTTCTTC.

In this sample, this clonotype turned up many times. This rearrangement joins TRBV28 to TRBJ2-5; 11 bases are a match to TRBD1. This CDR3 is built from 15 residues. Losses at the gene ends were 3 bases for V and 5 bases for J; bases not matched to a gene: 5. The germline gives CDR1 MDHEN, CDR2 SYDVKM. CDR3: CASSFWTGGMETQYF. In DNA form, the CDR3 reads TGTGCCAGCAGTTTTTGGACAGGGGGCATGGAGACCCAGTACTTC.